This is a list of T cell receptor beta chains from one sample in a study of molecular identifiers for immune sequencing clone quantification. MiXCR, applied by TCRdb to the PCR reads, yields one record per CDR3 protein. Among under 600,000 distinct CDR3 sequences listed, about 26% were seen once. Material: naive CD8+ T cells from blood, with Jurkat cell RNA spiked in. The receptors shown here come from a human donor in good health. Some libraries in this study had Jurkat cell RNA spiked in. Both conserved end residues are part of each CDR3. Each record gives: clone size, D gene, J gene, V gene, CDR3 DNA, CDR3 protein. A D gene is named only where the DNA matches it firmly. Part of the rows lack a size; the others show once, few, many or a class for expanded clones.

clone_size: -; d_call: -; j_call: TRBJ2-1; v_call: TRBV7-6; cdr3_nt: TGTGCCAGCAGCCAGTACCCGGACCTAGCAAATGAGCAGTTCTTC; cdr3_aa: CASSQYPDLANEQFF
clone_size: few; d_call: -; j_call: TRBJ2-1; v_call: TRBV6-5; cdr3_nt: TGTGCCAGCAGTGAGACTGGCAATGAGCAGTTCTTC; cdr3_aa: CASSETGNEQFF
clone_size: -; d_call: -; j_call: TRBJ2-2; v_call: TRBV7-9; cdr3_nt: TGTGCCAGCAGCTCGACCCTGAAAACCGGGGAGCTGTTTTTT; cdr3_aa: CASSSTLKTGELFF
clone_size: -; d_call: -; j_call: TRBJ1-1; v_call: TRBV6-6; cdr3_nt: TGTGCCAGCACCGGAGGGGAAGCTTTCTTT; cdr3_aa: CASTGGEAFF
clone_size: many; d_call: -; j_call: TRBJ1-2; v_call: TRBV6-2/TRBV6-3; cdr3_nt: TGTGCCAGTTTACTCGCCGGGACTCTCTATGGCTACACCTTC; cdr3_aa: CASLLAGTLYGYTF
clone_size: few; d_call: TRBD2; j_call: TRBJ2-2; v_call: TRBV4-3; cdr3_nt: TGCGCCAGCAGCCAATGGGGGGGGAACACCGGGGAGCTGTTTTTT; cdr3_aa: CASSQWGGNTGELFF
clone_size: few; d_call: TRBD2; j_call: TRBJ2-7; v_call: TRBV7-9; cdr3_nt: TGTGCCAGCAGTCCCCCGGAGCGGGGGATATACGAGCAGTACTTC; cdr3_aa: CASSPPERGIYEQYF
clone_size: few; d_call: -; j_call: TRBJ2-2; v_call: TRBV4-1; cdr3_nt: TGCGCCAGCAGCCAAGTCGGAGGGATTGTCGCCGGGGAGCTGTTTTTT; cdr3_aa: CASSQVGGIVAGELFF
clone_size: -; d_call: TRBD1; j_call: TRBJ2-3; v_call: TRBV7-2; cdr3_nt: TGTGCCAGCAGCACAAGGGACAGGACCCCAGGCACAGATACGCAGTATTTT; cdr3_aa: CASSTRDRTPGTDTQYF
clone_size: -; d_call: TRBD1; j_call: TRBJ2-1; v_call: TRBV12-3/TRBV12-4; cdr3_nt: TGTGCCAGCAGTTCCGCCGGGACAGTCTACAATGAGCAGTTCTTC; cdr3_aa: CASSSAGTVYNEQFF
clone_size: -; d_call: TRBD2; j_call: TRBJ2-3; v_call: TRBV20-1; cdr3_nt: TGCAGTGCTAGAGATCTTCTAGCGGGGGGTACAGATACGCAGTATTTT; cdr3_aa: CSARDLLAGGTDTQYF
clone_size: -; d_call: -; j_call: TRBJ2-7; v_call: TRBV6-1; cdr3_nt: TGTGCCGCGTCATGGACGGCCTCCTACGAGCAGTACTTC; cdr3_aa: CAASWTASYEQYF
clone_size: many; d_call: -; j_call: TRBJ2-4; v_call: TRBV9; cdr3_nt: TGTGCCAGCAGCGTAGGGTCTATACTAGCCAAAAACATTCAGTACTTC; cdr3_aa: CASSVGSILAKNIQYF
clone_size: -; d_call: -; j_call: TRBJ2-3; v_call: TRBV24-1; cdr3_nt: TGTGCCACCAGTGACCTGAACCCGGACAAAAGGACAGATACGCAGTATTTT; cdr3_aa: CATSDLNPDKRTDTQYF
clone_size: -; d_call: -; j_call: TRBJ2-7; v_call: TRBV29-1; cdr3_nt: TGCGGCGTTGAAATCGTGGCAGACTCCTACGAGCAGTACTTC; cdr3_aa: CGVEIVADSYEQYF